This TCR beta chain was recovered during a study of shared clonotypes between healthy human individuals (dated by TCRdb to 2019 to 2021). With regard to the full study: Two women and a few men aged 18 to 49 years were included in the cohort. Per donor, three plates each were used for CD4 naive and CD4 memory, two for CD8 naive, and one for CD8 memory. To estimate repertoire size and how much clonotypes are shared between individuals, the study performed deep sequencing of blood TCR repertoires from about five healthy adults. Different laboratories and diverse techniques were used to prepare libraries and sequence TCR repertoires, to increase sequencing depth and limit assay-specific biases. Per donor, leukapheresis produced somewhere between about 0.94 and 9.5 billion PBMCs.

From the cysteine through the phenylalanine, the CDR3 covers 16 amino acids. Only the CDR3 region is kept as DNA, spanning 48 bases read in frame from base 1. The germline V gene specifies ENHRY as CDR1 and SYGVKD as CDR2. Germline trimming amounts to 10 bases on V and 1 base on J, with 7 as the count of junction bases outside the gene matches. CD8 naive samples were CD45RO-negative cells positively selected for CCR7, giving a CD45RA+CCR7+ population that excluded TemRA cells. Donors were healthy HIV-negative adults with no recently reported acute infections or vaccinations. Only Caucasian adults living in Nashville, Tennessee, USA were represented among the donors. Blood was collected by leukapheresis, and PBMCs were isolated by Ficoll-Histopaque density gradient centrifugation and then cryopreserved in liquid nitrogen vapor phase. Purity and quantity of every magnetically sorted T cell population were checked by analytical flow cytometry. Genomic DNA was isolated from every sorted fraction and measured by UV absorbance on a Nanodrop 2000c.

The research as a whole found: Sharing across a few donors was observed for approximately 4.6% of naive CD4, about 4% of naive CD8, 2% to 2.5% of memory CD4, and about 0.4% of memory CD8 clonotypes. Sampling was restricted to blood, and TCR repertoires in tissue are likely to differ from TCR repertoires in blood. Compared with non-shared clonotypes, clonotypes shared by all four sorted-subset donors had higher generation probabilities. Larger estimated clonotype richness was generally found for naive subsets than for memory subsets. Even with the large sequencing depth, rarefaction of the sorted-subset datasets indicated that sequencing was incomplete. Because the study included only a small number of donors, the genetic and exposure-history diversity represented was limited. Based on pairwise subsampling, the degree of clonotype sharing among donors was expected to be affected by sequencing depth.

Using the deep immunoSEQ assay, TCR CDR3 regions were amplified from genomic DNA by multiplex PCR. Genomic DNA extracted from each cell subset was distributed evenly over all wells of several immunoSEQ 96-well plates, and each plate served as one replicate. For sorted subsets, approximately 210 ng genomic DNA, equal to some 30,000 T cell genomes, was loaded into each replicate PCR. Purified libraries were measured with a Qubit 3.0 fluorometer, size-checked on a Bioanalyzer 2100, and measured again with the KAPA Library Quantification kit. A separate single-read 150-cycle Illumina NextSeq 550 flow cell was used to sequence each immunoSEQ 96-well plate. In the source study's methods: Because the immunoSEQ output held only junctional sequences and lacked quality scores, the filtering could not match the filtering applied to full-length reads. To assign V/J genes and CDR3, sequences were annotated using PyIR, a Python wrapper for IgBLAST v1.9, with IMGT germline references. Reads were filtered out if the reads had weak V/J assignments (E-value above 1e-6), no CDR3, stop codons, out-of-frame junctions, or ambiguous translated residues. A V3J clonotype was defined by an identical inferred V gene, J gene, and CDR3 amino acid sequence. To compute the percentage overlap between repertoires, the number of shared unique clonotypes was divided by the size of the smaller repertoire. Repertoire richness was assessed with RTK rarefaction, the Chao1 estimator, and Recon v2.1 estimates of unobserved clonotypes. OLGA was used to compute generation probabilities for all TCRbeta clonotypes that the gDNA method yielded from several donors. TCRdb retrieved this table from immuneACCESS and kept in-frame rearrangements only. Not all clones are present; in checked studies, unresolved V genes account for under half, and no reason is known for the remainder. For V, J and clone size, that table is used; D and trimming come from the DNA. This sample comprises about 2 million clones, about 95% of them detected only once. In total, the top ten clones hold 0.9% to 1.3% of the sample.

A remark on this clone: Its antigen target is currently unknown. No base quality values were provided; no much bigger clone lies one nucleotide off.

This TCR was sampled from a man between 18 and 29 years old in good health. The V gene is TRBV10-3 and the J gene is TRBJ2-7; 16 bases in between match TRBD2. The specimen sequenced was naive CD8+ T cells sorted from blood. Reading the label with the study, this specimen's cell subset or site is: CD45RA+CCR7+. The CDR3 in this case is CATTGTSGRESYEQYF. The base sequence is TGTGCCACCACAGGGACTAGCGGGAGGGAATCCTACGAGCAGTACTTC.